This TCR beta chain is drawn from a study of cytomegalovirus exposure and HLA in healthy donors. Study results and limitations: It was assumed in the presence/absence analyses that sequencing depth was roughly uniform across donors. TRBV6-2, TRBV6-3 and other indistinguishable V segments were excluded.

Germline lookup yields CDR1 GTSNPN and CDR2 SVGIG (reference sequence). Trimming at V came to 2 bases and at J to 7 bases, leaving 8 bases not matched to a gene. The CDR3 spans 15 residues. Remarks on this clone: The antigen remains unidentified.

The PCR used 60 Vbeta and 13 Jbeta primers. Profiled with immunoSEQ multiplex PCR; TCRdb holds only in-frame clones, not every one. The table shows approximately 70,000 clones, with just over 75% occurring only once. Sample: PBMCs. V gene TRBV30 combines with J gene TRBJ1-4, with 9 nucleotides matching TRBD1. The sequence came from a man over 45 in good health and CMV-seronegative. CDR3 protein: CAWSKTGGVGEKLFF. The CDR3 region has the DNA TGTGCCTGGAGTAAAACAGGGGGCGTCGGTGAAAAACTGTTTTTT.